This T cell receptor beta chain came from a study of blood T cells in healthy people across ages. Findings and caveats of the study: Lack of knowledge of donor CMV status possibly confounded expanded clonotype changes. Older individuals had lower TCR beta diversity per million T cells (the decline was roughly linear).

The individuals who served as donors were healthy Caucasians living in Russia, aged about 6 to 95. Isolation of PBMCs gave at least 7 million cells per sample. Turning to this clonotype: Its target is unknown.

Trimming at V came to 8 bases and at J to 14 bases, leaving 13 bases not matched to a gene. The CDR3 sequence is 12 residues long. Sample-barcoded 5' priming and a J-beta primer mix drove a second PCR of 7 to 11 cycles. Using its own MiXCR run on the 5' RACE reads, TCRdb lists one record per CDR3 protein. The profile shows hundreds of thousands of distinct CDR3 sequences, around 20% of them singletons. The chain links TRBV12-3 or TRBV12-4 to TRBJ2-5, with 8 bases that match TRBD1. The TCR comes from a man between 65 and 85 years old in good health. The sequenced sample consisted of blood. As DNA, the CDR3 is TGTGCCAGCGGACCAGGACAGGGCCTTCCATACTTC. This encodes CASGPGQGLPYF.